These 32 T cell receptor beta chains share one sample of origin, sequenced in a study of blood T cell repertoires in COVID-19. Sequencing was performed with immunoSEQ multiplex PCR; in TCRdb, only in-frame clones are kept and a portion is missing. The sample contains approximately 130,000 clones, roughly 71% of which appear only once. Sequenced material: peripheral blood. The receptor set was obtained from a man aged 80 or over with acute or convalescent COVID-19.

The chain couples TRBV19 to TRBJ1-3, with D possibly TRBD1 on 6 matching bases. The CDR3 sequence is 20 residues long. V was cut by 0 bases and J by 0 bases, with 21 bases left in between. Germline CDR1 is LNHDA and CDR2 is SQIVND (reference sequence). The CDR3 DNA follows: TGTGCCAGTAGTATAGAGGGATCCTCGGGACACCCCTACTCTGGAAACACCATATATTTT. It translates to CASSIEGSSGHPYSGNTIYF.

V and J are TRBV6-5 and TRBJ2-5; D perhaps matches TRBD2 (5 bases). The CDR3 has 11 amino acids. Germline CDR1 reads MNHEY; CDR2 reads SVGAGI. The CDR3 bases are TGTGTCGCGGGTTTACAAGAGACCCAGTACTTC. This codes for CVAGLQETQYF.

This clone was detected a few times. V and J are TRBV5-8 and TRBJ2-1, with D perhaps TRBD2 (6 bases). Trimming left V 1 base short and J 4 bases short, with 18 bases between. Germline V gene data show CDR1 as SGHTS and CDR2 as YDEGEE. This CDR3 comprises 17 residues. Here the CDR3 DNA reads TGTGCCAGCAGCTTGTCACAGAACGTCGGGGGATACAATGAGCAGTTCTTC. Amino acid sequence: CASSLSQNVGGYNEQFF.

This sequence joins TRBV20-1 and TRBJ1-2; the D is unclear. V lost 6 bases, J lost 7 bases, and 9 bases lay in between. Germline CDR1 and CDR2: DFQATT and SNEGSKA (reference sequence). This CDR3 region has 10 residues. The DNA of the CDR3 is TGCAGTGCCCGTGCGGGTGGCTACACCTTC. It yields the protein CSARAGGYTF.

The CDR3 is CAIQETQYF. In DNA, the CDR3 is TGTGCCATCCAGGAGACCCAGTACTTC. V and J are TRBV21-1 and TRBJ2-5; TRBD1, the table's D call, was not compared with the DNA. TRBV21-1 is a pseudogene locus. The length of the CDR3 is 9 residues.

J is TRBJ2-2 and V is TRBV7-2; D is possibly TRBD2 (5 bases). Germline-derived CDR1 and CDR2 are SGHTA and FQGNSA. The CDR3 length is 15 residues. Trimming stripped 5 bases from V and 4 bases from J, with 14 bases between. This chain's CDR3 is CASSGSGERTGELFF. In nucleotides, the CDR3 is TGTGCCAGCAGCGGTAGTGGGGAGCGCACCGGGGAGCTGTTTTTT.

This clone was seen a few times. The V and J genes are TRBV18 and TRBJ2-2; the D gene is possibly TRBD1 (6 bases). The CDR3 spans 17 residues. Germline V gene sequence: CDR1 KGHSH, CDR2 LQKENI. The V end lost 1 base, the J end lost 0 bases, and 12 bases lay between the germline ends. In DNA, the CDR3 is TGTGCCAGCTCACCACAACAGGGAAGGGCGAACACCGGGGAGCTGTTTTTT. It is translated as CASSPQQGRANTGELFF.

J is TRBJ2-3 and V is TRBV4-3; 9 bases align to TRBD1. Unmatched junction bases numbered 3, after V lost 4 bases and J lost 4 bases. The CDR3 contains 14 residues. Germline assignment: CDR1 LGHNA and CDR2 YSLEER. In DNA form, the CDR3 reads TGCGCCAGCAGCCTACAGGGGGCCGCAGATACGCAGTATTTT. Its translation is CASSLQGAADTQYF.

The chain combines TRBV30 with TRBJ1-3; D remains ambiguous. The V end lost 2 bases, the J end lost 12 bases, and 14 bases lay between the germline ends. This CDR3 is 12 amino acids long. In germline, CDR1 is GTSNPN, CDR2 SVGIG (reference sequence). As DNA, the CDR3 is TGTGCCTGGAGTCCCGGACTGTATGGCATATATTTT. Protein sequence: CAWSPGLYGIYF.

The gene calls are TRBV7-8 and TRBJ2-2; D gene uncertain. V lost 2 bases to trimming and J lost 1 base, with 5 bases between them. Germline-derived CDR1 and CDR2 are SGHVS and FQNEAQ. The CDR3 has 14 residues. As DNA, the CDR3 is TGTGCCAGCAGCTTAACAGAGAACACCGGGGAGCTGTTTTTT. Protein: CASSLTENTGELFF.

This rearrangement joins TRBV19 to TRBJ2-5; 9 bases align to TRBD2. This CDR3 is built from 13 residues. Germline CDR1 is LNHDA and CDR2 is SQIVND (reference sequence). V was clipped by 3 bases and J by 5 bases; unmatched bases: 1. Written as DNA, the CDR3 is TGTGCCAGTAGTATTGCGGGGGGGGAGACCCAGTACTTC. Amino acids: CASSIAGGETQYF.

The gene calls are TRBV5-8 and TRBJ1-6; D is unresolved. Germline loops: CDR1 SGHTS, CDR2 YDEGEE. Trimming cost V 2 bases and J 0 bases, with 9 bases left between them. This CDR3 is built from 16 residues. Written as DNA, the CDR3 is TGTGCCAGCAGCTTTACCGACATCTCCTATAATTCACCCCTCCACTTT. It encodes CASSFTDISYNSPLHF.

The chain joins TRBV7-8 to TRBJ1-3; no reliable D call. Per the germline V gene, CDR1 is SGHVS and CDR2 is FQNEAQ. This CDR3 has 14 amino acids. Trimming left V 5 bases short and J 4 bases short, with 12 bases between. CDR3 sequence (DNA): TGTGCCAGCAGCCCAGACACTCTGGGAAACACCATATATTTT. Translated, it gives CASSPDTLGNTIYF. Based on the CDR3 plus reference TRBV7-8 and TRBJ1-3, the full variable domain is GAGVSQSPRYKVAKRGQDVALRCDPISGHVSLFWYQQALGQGPEFLTYFQNEAQLDKSGLPSDRFFAERPEGSVSTLKIQRTQQEDSAVYLCASSPDTLGNTIYFGEGSWLTVV.

The CDR3 spells CASSLGRGGYEQYF. The CDR3 DNA reads as TGTGCCAGCAGCTTAGGTCGGGGGGGATACGAGCAGTACTTC. The chain recombines TRBV7-9 with TRBJ2-7; 8 nucleotides line up with TRBD2. The CDR3 runs to 14 residues. The trim removed 1 base at V and 4 bases at J, leaving 3 bases unmatched. Germline assignment: CDR1 SEHNR and CDR2 FQNEAQ (reference sequence). Filled out from reference TRBV7-9 and TRBJ2-7, the complete variable domain reads DTGVSQNPRHKITKRGQNVTFRCDPISEHNRLYWYRQTLGQGPEFLTYFQNEAQLEKSRLLSDRFSAERPKGSFSTLEIQRTEQGDSAMYLCASSLGRGGYEQYFGPGTRLTVT.

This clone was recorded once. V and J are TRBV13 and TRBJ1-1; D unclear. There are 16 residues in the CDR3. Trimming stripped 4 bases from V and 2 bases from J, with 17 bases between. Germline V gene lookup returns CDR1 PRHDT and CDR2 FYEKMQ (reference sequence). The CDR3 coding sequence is TGTGCCAGCAGCTCCCCCGGTCGGGTCGAAAACACTGAAGCTTTCTTT. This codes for CASSSPGRVENTEAFF.

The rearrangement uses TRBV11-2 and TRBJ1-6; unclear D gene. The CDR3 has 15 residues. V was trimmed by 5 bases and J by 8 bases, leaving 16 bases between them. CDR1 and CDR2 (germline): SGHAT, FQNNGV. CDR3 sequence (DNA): TGTGCCAGCAGCCCGGCCGGGTCCTCGTATTCACCCCTCCACTTT. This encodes CASSPAGSSYSPLHF.

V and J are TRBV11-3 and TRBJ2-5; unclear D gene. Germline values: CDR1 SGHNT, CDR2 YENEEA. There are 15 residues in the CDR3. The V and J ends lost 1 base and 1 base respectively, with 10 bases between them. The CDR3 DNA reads TGTGCCAGCAGCTTAGGTTCAGGAATCCAAGAGACCCAGTACTTC. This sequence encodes CASSLGSGIQETQYF.

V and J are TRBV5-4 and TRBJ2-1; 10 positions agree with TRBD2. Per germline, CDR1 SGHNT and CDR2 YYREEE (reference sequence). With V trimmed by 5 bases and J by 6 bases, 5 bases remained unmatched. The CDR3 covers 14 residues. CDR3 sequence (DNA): TGTGCCAGCAGAGCGGGGGGGAGCTCCAATGAGCAGTTCTTC. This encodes CASRAGGSSNEQFF.

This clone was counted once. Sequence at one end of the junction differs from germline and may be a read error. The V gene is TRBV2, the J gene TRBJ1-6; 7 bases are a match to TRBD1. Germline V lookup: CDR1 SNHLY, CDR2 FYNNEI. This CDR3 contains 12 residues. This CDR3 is CASTVPNRDRTF. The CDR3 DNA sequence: TGTGCCAGCACTGTCCCCAACCGGGACAGAACCTTT.

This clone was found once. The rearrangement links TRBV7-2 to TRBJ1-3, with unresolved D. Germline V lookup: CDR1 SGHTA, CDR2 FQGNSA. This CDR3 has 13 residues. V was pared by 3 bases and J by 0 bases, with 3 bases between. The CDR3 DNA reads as TGTGCCAGCAGCTTCCTCTCTGGAAACACCATATATTTT. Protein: CASSFLSGNTIYF.

CDR3 nucleotide sequence: TGTGCCAGCAGCTTGGAGGCTACTAGAACCCAAGAGACCCAGTACTTC. Its protein is CASSLEATRTQETQYF. The rearrangement uses TRBV5-8 and TRBJ2-5, with D tentatively TRBD2 (5 bases). The CDR3 covers 16 residues. Deletions cut 0 bases from V and 1 base from J, with 13 bases between. Germline V gene data show CDR1 as SGHTS and CDR2 as YDEGEE.

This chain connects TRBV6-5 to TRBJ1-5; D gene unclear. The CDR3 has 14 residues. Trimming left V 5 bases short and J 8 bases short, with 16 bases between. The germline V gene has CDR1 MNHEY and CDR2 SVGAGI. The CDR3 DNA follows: TGTGCCAGCAGTAAGCGCCCGGAGGGAGAGCCCCAGCATTTT. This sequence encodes CASSKRPEGEPQHF.

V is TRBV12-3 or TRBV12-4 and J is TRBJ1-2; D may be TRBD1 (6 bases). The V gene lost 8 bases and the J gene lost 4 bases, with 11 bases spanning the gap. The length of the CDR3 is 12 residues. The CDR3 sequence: CASQDRAYGYTF. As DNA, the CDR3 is TGTGCCAGCCAGGACAGAGCCTATGGCTACACCTTC.

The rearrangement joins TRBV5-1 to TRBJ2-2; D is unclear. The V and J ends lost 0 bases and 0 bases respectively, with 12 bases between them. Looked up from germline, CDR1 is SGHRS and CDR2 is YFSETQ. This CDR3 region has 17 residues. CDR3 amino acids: CASSLDLISANTGELFF. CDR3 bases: TGCGCCAGCAGCTTGGATTTGATTTCGGCGAACACCGGGGAGCTGTTTTTT. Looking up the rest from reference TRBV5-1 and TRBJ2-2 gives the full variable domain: KAGVTQTPRYLIKTRGQQVTLSCSPISGHRSVSWYQQTPGQGLQFLFEYFSETQRNKGNFPGRFSGRQFSNSRSEMNVSTLELGDSALYLCASSLDLISANTGELFFGEGSRLTVL.

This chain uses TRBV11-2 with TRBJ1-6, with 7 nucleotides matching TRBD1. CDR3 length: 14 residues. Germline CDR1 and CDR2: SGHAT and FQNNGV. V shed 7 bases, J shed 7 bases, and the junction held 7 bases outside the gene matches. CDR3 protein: CASTRQGFNSPLHF. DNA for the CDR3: TGTGCCAGCACACGACAGGGCTTCAATTCACCCCTCCACTTT.

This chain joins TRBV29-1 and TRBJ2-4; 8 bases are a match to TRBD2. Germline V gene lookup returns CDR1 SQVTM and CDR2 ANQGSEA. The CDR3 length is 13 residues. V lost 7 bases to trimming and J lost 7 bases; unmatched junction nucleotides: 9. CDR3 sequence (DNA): TGCAGCGCCGGCGGGGGGCAAGGGAACATTCAGTACTTC. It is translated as CSAGGGQGNIQYF. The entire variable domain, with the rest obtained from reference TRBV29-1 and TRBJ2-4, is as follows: SAVISQKPSRDICQRGTSLTIQCQVDSQVTMMFWYRQQPGQSLTLIATANQGSEATYESGFVIDKFPISRPNLTFSTLTVSNMSPEDSSIYLCSAGGGQGNIQYFGAGTRLSVL.

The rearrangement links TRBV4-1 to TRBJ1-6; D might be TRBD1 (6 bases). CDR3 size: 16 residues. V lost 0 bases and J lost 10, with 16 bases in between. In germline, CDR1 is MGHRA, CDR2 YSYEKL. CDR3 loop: CASSQEIGGRGSPLHF. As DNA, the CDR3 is TGCGCCAGCAGCCAAGAGATTGGGGGCAGGGGCTCACCCCTCCACTTT.

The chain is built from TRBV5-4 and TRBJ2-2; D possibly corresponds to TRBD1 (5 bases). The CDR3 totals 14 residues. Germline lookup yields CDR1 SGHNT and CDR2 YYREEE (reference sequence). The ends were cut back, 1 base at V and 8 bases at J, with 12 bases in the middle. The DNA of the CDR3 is TGTGCCAGCAGCTTGACAGGCGCACGTGGGGAGCTGTTTTTT. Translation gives CASSLTGARGELFF. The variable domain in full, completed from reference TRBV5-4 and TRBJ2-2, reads ETGVTQSPTHLIKTRGQQVTLRCSSQSGHNTVSWYQQALGQGPQFIFQYYREEENGRGNFPPRFSGLQFPNYSSELNVNALELDDSALYLCASSLTGARGELFFGEGSRLTVL.

As DNA, the CDR3 is TGTGCCAGCAGCCGTGGACTAGCGGGGGGGAGCTCCTACAATGAGCAGTTCTTC. Translation gives CASSRGLAGGSSYNEQFF. The rearrangement uses TRBV5-5 and TRBJ2-1, with 15 bases fitting TRBD2. Losses at the gene ends were 4 bases for V and 0 bases for J; bases not matched to a gene: 5. From germline, CDR1 is SGHKS and CDR2 YYEKEE (reference sequence). This CDR3 is built from 18 residues.

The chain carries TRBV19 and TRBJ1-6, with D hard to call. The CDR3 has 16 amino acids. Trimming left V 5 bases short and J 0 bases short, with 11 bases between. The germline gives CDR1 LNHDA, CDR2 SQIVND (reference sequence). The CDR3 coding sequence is TGTGCCAGTAGTCCACGGGAGAGCTCCTATAATTCACCCCTCCACTTT. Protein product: CASSPRESSYNSPLHF. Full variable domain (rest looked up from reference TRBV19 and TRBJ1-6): DGGITQSPKYLFRKEGQNVTLSCEQNLNHDAMYWYRQDPGQGLRLIYYSQIVNDFQKGDIAEGYSVSREKKESFPLTVTSAQKNPTAFYLCASSPRESSYNSPLHFGNGTRLTVT.

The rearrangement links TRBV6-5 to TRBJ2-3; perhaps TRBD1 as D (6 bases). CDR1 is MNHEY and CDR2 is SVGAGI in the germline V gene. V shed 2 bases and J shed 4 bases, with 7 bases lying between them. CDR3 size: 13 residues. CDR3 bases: TGTGCCAGCAGTTACAAGGGGGCAGATACGCAGTATTTT. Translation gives CASSYKGADTQYF.

The CDR3: CASGLVNGGDTEAFF. The CDR3 DNA follows: TGTGCTAGTGGTTTGGTAAATGGGGGGGACACTGAAGCTTTCTTT. The chain joins TRBV12-5 to TRBJ1-1, with a tentative D call TRBD1 (5 bases). Germline CDR1 LGHNT, CDR2 FRNRAP. The CDR3 is 15 residues long. Trimming pared 0 bases from V and 3 bases from J, leaving 11 bases between.